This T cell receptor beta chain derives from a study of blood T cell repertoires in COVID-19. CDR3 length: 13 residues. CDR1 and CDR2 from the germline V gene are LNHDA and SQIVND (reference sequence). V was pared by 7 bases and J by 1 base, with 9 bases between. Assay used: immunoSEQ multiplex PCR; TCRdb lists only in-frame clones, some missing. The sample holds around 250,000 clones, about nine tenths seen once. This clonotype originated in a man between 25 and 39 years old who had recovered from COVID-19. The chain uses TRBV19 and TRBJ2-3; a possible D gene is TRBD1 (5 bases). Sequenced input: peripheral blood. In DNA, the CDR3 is TGTGCCAGTAAGCCACAGGGCACAGATACGCAGTATTTT. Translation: CASKPQGTDTQYF.